The TCR beta chain under discussion was sequenced for a study of CD8+CD57+ T cells in acquired aplastic anemia. Overall study: Sorted CD4+ plus CD8+ cells gave DNA averaging roughly 3.5 ug. Study findings and constraints: Patient and control CD8+ Simpson's diversity was not significantly different. Sharing between patients and controls was observed for 25 to 30 CD8+ CDR3 sequences.

Trimming cost V 6 bases and J 4 bases, with 15 bases left between them. This CDR3 is 14 amino acids long. Germline-derived CDR1 and CDR2 are DFQATT and SNEGSKA (reference sequence). This clonotype was recorded at least ten times. What it binds is unknown. Genomic DNA acted as the template from which TCR beta VDJ combination and CDR3 sequence profiling were carried out. TCRdb fed the reads into MiXCR, producing one record per CDR3 protein. The sample carries some 410,000 distinct CDR3 sequences, 55% to 70% recorded once. What was sequenced was sorted CD4+, CD8+, or CD8+CD57+ T cells (not recorded which) from PBMCs. The V and J genes are TRBV20-1 and TRBJ1-4; weak D call: TRBD1 (6 bases). The clonotype originates from a human donor in good health, serving as a control. Written as DNA, the CDR3 is TGCAGTGCGGATAAAGGGGGGGTTAATGAAAAACTGTTTTTT. This sequence encodes CSADKGGVNEKLFF.